This T cell receptor beta chain was retrieved from a study of T-cell reconstitution after alpha-beta-depleted transplantation in children. Trimming took 1 base from V and 6 from J, leaving 10 bases between them. This CDR3 is built from 13 residues. CDR1 DFQATT and CDR2 SNEGSKA come from the germline V gene (reference sequence). The sample holds a few counts of this clonotype. What it binds is unknown. For TCRbeta, the library was prepared with unique molecular identifiers. Each CDR3 protein gets one entry after TCRdb re-called the PCR reads with MiXCR. The data hold about 980,000 distinct CDR3 sequences, with 25% to 30% observed a single time. General study results and limits: It was reported that alpha-beta T cells came from several hundred expanded graft clones (about two months after transplant).

The chain combines TRBV20-1 with TRBJ2-1; a possible D gene is TRBD2 (6 bases). This sequence was found in a boy under three years old who had a stem cell transplant for SCID, so the T cells may come from the graft donor. This specimen consisted of PBMCs, mostly from graft donor cells, obtained 360 days after TCRalphabeta/CD19-depleted stem cell transplant. CDR3: CSARGGGLNEQFF. CDR3 DNA sequence: TGCAGTGCTAGAGGGGGAGGACTCAATGAGCAGTTCTTC.